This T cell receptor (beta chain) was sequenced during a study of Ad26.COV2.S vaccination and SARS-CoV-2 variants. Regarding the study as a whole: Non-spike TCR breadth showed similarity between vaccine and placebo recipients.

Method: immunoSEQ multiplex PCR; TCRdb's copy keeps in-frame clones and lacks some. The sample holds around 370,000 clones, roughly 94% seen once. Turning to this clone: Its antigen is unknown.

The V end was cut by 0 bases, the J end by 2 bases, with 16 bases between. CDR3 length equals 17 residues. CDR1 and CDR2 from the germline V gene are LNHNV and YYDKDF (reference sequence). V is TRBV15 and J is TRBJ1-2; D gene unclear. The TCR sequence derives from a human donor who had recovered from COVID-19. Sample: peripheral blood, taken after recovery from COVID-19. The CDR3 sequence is CATSRENAAGQNYGYTF. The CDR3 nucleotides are TGTGCCACCAGCAGAGAAAATGCAGCCGGTCAGAACTATGGCTACACCTTC.